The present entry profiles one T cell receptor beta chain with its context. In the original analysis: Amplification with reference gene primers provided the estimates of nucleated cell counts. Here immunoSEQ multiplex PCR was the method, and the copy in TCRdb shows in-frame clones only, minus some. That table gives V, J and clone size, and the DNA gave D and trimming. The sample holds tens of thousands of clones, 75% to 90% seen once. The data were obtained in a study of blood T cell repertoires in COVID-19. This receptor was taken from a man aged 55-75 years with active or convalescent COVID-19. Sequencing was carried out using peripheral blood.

This chain's CDR3 is CASSRDLSYEQYF. The CDR3 nucleotides read TGTGCCAGCTCACGAGATCTCTCCTACGAGCAGTACTTC. The chain links TRBV18 to TRBJ2-7; D not certain. The CDR3 has 13 residues. The ends were cut back, 4 bases at V and 0 bases at J, with 7 bases in the middle. Per germline, CDR1 KGHSH and CDR2 LQKENI.